A selection of T cell receptor beta chains follows, all from one sample in a study of blood T cells in healthy people across ages. One entry per CDR3 protein, called by TCRdb with MiXCR from the 5' RACE reads. The sample lists approximately 780,000 distinct CDR3 sequences; around 25% were seen once. The same data also contributed to another study, on T cells of mothers and their children.

Material for sequencing was blood. These receptors were taken from a boy aged 5-17 years in good health. Each CDR3 is given with its conserved first and last residue. The order of the fields is D gene, V gene, clone size, J gene, CDR3 DNA, CDR3 protein. D genes are given only for firm matches. Size is omitted from some rows. Given values are once, few, many or a class for expanded clones.

D: .; V: TRBV7-9; size: .; J: TRBJ2-1; DNA: TGTGCCAGCAGCCTACCTAGCGAGGATGAGCAGTTCTTC; CDR3: CASSLPSEDEQFF
D: .; V: TRBV4-1; size: .; J: TRBJ2-7; DNA: TGCGCCAGCAGCCAAGACCCGATGGGCCCCATTCACTCCTACGAGCAGTACTTC; CDR3: CASSQDPMGPIHSYEQYF
D: .; V: TRBV12-3/TRBV12-4; size: .; J: TRBJ2-7; DNA: TGTGCCAGCAGTTTGGGGGTTTTTTACGAGCAGTACTTC; CDR3: CASSLGVFYEQYF
D: .; V: TRBV28; size: .; J: TRBJ2-6; DNA: TGTGCCAGCAGTTCGCCTACTGGGGCCAACGTCCTGACTTTC; CDR3: CASSSPTGANVLTF
D: .; V: TRBV12-3/TRBV12-4; size: few; J: TRBJ1-6; DNA: TGTGCCAGCACGGGGAGACTGCATTCACCCCTCCACTTT; CDR3: CASTGRLHSPLHF
D: .; V: TRBV12-3/TRBV12-4; size: .; J: TRBJ1-6; DNA: TGTGCCAGCAGCCGCAGGGTTCGGGTAAATTCACCCCTCCACTTT; CDR3: CASSRRVRVNSPLHF
D: TRBD1; V: TRBV18; size: few; J: TRBJ1-4; DNA: TGTGCCAGCTCACCGCGGGACAGGGTCGTCGGAACTAATGAAAAACTGTTTTTT; CDR3: CASSPRDRVVGTNEKLFF
D: .; V: TRBV5-1; size: .; J: TRBJ1-3; DNA: TGCGCCAGCAGCTCTGGGACTCCTGGAAACACCATATATTTT; CDR3: CASSSGTPGNTIYF
D: TRBD2; V: TRBV29-1; size: .; J: TRBJ2-1; DNA: TGCAGCGCTGTTAGCGGGGGGTACAATGAGCAGTTCTTC; CDR3: CSAVSGGYNEQFF
D: TRBD2; V: TRBV2; size: .; J: TRBJ2-5; DNA: TGTGCCAGCAGTGAAGGTCTCCGGGGGGGGTACCAAGAGACCCAGTACTTC; CDR3: CASSEGLRGGYQETQYF
D: TRBD1; V: TRBV20-1; size: .; J: TRBJ1-4; DNA: TGCAGTGCTCAGGGACAGGGAGCCGGAAAACTGTTTTTT; CDR3: CSAQGQGAGKLFF
D: TRBD2; V: TRBV4-3; size: .; J: TRBJ2-1; DNA: TGCGCCAGCAGCCATCGCGCTAGCGGGAGTGATGAGCAGTTCTTC; CDR3: CASSHRASGSDEQFF
D: .; V: TRBV3-1; size: few; J: TRBJ2-5; DNA: TGTGCCAGCAGCCAGGATGTGGGGGAGACCCAGTACTTC; CDR3: CASSQDVGETQYF
D: .; V: TRBV6-5; size: few; J: TRBJ1-1; DNA: TGTGCCAGCGCCGGGTTTAGGGCCATGAACACTGAAGCTTTCTTT; CDR3: CASAGFRAMNTEAFF
D: TRBD2; V: TRBV3-1; size: few; J: TRBJ2-1; DNA: TGTGCCAGCAGCCACCATAGCGGGAGTACTGTAGATGAGCAGTTCTTC; CDR3: CASSHHSGSTVDEQFF
D: .; V: TRBV27; size: .; J: TRBJ2-1; DNA: TGTGCCAGCAGTTTCGGCAGCGAGCAGTTCTTC; CDR3: CASSFGSEQFF
D: TRBD1; V: TRBV30; size: .; J: TRBJ2-1; DNA: TGTGCCTGGAGTGGGGACAGGGGCCGTAAGGATGAGCAGTTCTTC; CDR3: CAWSGDRGRKDEQFF
D: .; V: TRBV4-1; size: many; J: TRBJ2-5; DNA: TGCGCCAGCAGCCAAGGAACCGGGCCGCAAGAGACCCAGTACTTC; CDR3: CASSQGTGPQETQYF
D: .; V: TRBV5-1; size: .; J: TRBJ2-5; DNA: TGCGCCAGCAGCTTGGAGGCAGGGTTCCAAGAGACCCAGTACTTC; CDR3: CASSLEAGFQETQYF